The entry below describes one TCR beta chain. The antigen remains unidentified. The sample comes from a study of T cell clonotyping in hematopoietic cell transplantation. Produced via immunoSEQ multiplex PCR; TCRdb's table is partial and in-frame only. The sample carries just under 20,000 clones, 70% to 85% recorded once. Germline-derived CDR1 and CDR2 are SQVTM and ANQGSEA. The V and J ends lost 4 bases and 7 bases, in that order; junction bases with no gene match: 8. The CDR3 has 14 residues. Study-wide results and limits: Broader posttransplant TCR repertoire diversity was predicted by graft donor and pretransplant recipient Inverse Simpson Index values.

This rearrangement joins TRBV29-1 to TRBJ2-1, with 9 bases aligning to TRBD2. The receptor was isolated from a man aged 55 to 69 in good health. Some clones in this sample may be carry-over from other donors' samples. The specimen was peripheral blood mononuclear cells. CDR3 sequence (DNA): TGCAGCGTTGGGGTAGCGGGGGTCCGGAATGAGCAGTTCTTC. It specifies CSVGVAGVRNEQFF.